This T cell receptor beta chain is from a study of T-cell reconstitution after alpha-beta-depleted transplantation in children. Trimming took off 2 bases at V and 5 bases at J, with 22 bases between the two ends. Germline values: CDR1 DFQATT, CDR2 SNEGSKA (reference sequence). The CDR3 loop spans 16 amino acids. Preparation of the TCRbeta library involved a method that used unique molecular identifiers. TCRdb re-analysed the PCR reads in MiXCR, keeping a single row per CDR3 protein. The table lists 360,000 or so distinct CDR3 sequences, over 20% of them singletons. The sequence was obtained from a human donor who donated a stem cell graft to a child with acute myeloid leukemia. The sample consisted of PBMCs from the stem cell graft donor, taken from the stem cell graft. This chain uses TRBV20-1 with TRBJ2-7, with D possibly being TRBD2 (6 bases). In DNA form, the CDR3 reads TGCAGTGCTAGATCCCTTGGGGGGAGCCAAGCTAACGAGCAGTACTTC. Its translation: CSARSLGGSQANEQYF.